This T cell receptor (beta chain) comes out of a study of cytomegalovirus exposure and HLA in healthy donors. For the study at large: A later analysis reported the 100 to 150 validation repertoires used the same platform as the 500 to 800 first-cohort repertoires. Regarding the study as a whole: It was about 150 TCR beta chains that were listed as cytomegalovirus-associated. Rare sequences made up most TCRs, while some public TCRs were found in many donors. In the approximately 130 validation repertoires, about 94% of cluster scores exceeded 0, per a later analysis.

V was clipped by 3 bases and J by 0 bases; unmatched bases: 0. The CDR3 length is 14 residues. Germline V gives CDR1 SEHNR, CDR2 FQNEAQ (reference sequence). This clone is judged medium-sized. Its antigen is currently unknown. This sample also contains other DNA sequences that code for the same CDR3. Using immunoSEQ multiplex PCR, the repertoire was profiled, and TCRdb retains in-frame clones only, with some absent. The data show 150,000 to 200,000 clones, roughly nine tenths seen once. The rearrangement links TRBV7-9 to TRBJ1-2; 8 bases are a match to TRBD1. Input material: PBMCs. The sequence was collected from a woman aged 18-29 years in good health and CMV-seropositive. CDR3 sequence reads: CASSLTGANYGYTF. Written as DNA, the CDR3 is TGTGCCAGCAGCTTGACAGGGGCTAACTATGGCTACACCTTC.